This entry is about one T cell receptor (beta chain). TCRdb processed the 5' RACE reads anew with MiXCR; each CDR3 protein has one entry. The sample includes about 64,000 distinct CDR3 sequences, roughly 12% of them seen just once. CDR3 length equals 14 residues. V was shortened by 1 base and J by 7 bases, with 17 bases between the two germline ends. CDR1 and CDR2 from the germline V gene are DFQATT and SNEGSKA (reference sequence). The data were taken from a study of early T cells in non-severe SARS-CoV-2 infection. Study context: The input, bulk RNA from unsorted whole blood, was sequenced, and chains were unpaired.

The chain employs TRBV20-1 and TRBJ2-7; D gene unclear. The sample here was whole blood, taken at baseline. The TCR sequence derives from an adult who was a healthcare worker with PCR-confirmed SARS-CoV-2 infection or an uninfected control (not recorded which). In DNA, the CDR3 is TGCAGTGCTAGAGCCTCCCGGCGTTTTGAAGAGCAGTACTTC. Translating gives CSARASRRFEEQYF.